This T cell receptor beta chain was captured in a study of blood T cells in healthy people across ages. For the study at large: The capture of about one barcoded beta molecule per two T cells was achieved by template switching.

This CDR3 contains 15 residues. V lost 3 bases, J lost 8 bases, and 17 bases lay in between. A note on this clonotype: Its specificity is unknown. Here the CDR3 omits its conserved ending phenylalanine or tryptophan, so a read error is the likely source.

Findings of the study overall: Expanded clonotype shifts may have been confounded, as the donors had an unknown CMV status. Significant beta diversity loss was already apparent by age about 42, declining roughly linearly.

Using a J-beta primer mix together with a sample-barcoded 5' primer, a second PCR was run for roughly 7 to 11 cycles. Researchers report that a template-switch adaptor with 12 random nucleotides tagged each cDNA molecule. Each CDR3 protein is one row after TCRdb ran MiXCR on the 5' RACE reads. The data contain about 1.8 million distinct CDR3 sequences, roughly 49% of them singletons. This sequence joins TRBV12-3 or TRBV12-4 and TRBJ2-1; D is possibly TRBD2 (7 bases). This TCR was sampled from a woman between 35 and 50 years old in good health. Input material: blood. The CDR3 DNA sequence: TGTGCCAGCAGTTTGTGGGGGGGCCCTTTCGATGAGCAGTTCTAC. Its protein is CASSLWGGPFDEQFY.